The rows below give T cell receptor beta chains drawn from one sample of a study of T cell responses to AZD1222 COVID-19 vaccine. The protocol was immunoSEQ multiplex PCR, while the TCRdb copy is restricted to in-frame clones and leaves out a portion. The table lists about 130,000 clones, 70% to 90% of them singletons. This sample comprised peripheral blood, obtained on day 0 of AZD1222 vaccination. These receptors all stem from an adult in good health. CDR3s include the opening cysteine and the closing phenylalanine or tryptophan. The D gene is left open where the match is weak. The size entry is marked missing in some rows and otherwise reads once, few, many or a size class.

size	D	V	J	CDR3	DNA
.	.	TRBV18	TRBJ1-1	CASSPDTGMNTEAFF	TGTGCCAGCTCACCGGACACCGGCATGAACACTGAAGCTTTCTTT
.	.	TRBV7-2	TRBJ1-2	CASSVRDGNYGYTF	TGTGCCAGCAGCGTTAGGGACGGTAACTATGGCTACACCTTC
.	TRBD1	TRBV19	TRBJ2-7	CASSTWDSSYEQYF	TGTGCCAGTAGTACATGGGACAGTTCCTACGAGCAGTACTTC
.	.	TRBV28	TRBJ1-1	CASDQRNTEAFF	TGTGCCAGCGATCAGAGGAACACTGAAGCTTTCTTT
.	.	TRBV5-4	TRBJ1-1	CASSLAGGPTEAFF	TGTGCCAGCAGCTTGGCTGGGGGACCCACTGAAGCTTTCTTT
.	TRBD1	TRBV7-2	TRBJ2-7	CASSPGDRDYEQYF	TGTGCCAGCAGCCCAGGGGACAGGGACTACGAGCAGTACTTC
.	TRBD1	TRBV7-9	TRBJ1-5	CASSSTGTHQPQHF	TGTGCCAGCAGCTCGACAGGGACCCACCAGCCCCAGCATTTT
.	TRBD1	TRBV3-1/TRBV3-2	TRBJ2-7	CASSQATGAPYEQYF	TGTGCCAGCAGCCAAGCGACAGGGGCGCCCTACGAGCAGTACTTC
.	.	TRBV19	TRBJ2-1	CACTGSGLYNEQFF	TGTGCCTGTACAGGTAGCGGCCTATACAATGAGCAGTTCTTC
.	.	TRBV6-2/TRBV6-3	TRBJ2-1	CASSPGPYNEQFF	TGTGCCAGCAGCCCGGGGCCCTACAATGAGCAGTTCTTC
.	.	TRBV7-2	TRBJ2-7	CASSLASVGSSYEQYF	TGTGCCAGCAGCTTAGCGTCGGTAGGGTCCTCCTACGAGCAGTACTTC
.	.	TRBV28	TRBJ2-1	CASSLFTGFGYNEQFF	TGTGCCAGCAGTTTATTTACAGGGTTCGGGTACAATGAGCAGTTCTTC
.	TRBD2	TRBV6-4	TRBJ2-1	CASSELSGRTPYGEQFF	TGTGCCAGCAGTGAACTTAGCGGGAGGACTCCCTACGGGGAGCAGTTCTTC
.	.	TRBV28	TRBJ1-1	CASTLSWGTEAFF	TGTGCCAGCACCCTCTCGTGGGGCACTGAAGCTTTCTTT
.	.	TRBV28	TRBJ1-2	CASSSPLRRMNYGYTF	TGTGCCAGCAGTTCCCCATTGAGGCGGATGAACTATGGCTACACCTTC
once	.	TRBV6-5	TRBJ2-5	CATFRGVGETQYF	TGTGCCACCTTTAGGGGGGTGGGAGAGACCCAGTACTTC
.	TRBD2	TRBV2	TRBJ2-3	CASSGGRVNGDTQYF	TGTGCCAGCAGTGGCGGGAGAGTTAACGGAGATACGCAGTATTTT